This T cell receptor beta chain was sequenced for a study of OX40 agonist ivuxolimab in advanced cancers. Findings and caveats of the study: With doses of 0.1-3.0 mg/kg, partial responders showed among the lowest clonal expansion.

Some clones are missing from TCRdb's copy, which holds only in-frame ones; the method was immunoSEQ multiplex PCR. Here the sample spans more than 65,000 clones, just under 85% being singletons. This clone has only one observation. No antigen is known for it. CDR1 and CDR2 from the germline V gene are GTSNPN and SVGIG (reference sequence). The V gene end was trimmed by 4 bases and the J gene end by 1 base; junction bases not matched to a gene: 7. The CDR3 runs 14 residues. V gene TRBV30 combines with J gene TRBJ2-7; TRBD2 agrees at 7 bases. The material sequenced was CD4+ or CD8+ T cells sorted from blood, taken in a trial of the OX40 agonist ivuxolimab. The source of this sequence is an adult with an advanced solid tumor such as melanoma, head and neck, liver or kidney cancer. As DNA, the CDR3 is TGTGCCTGGACTAAAGGACTAGGGTCCTACGAGCAGTACTTC. It encodes CAWTKGLGSYEQYF.